These 13 T cell receptor beta chains originate from one sample sequenced in a study of blood T cell repertoires in COVID-19. The assay was immunoSEQ multiplex PCR, and TCRdb's table has in-frame clones only and misses some. The data hold about 340,000 clones, with over 80% observed a single time. Sequencing input: peripheral blood. The receptors derive from a woman aged 50 to 65 with COVID-19, enrolled during active disease.

This chain joins TRBV5-1 and TRBJ2-1; D is possibly TRBD2 (6 bases). The germline V gene encodes CDR1 SGHRS and CDR2 YFSETQ. Trimming stripped 2 bases from V and 0 bases from J, with 9 bases between. The CDR3 spans 15 residues. Here the CDR3 reads CASSFSGASYNEQFF. Written as DNA, the CDR3 is TGCGCCAGCAGCTTTAGCGGAGCCTCCTACAATGAGCAGTTCTTC.

The genes are TRBV6-5 and TRBJ1-3; TRBD1 matches at 7 bases. CDR1 is MNHEY, CDR2 SVGAGI, per germline. The CDR3 is made up of 15 amino acids. Trimming removed 2 bases from V and 3 bases from J; junction bases left unmatched: 4. CDR3 protein: CASSYGSGGGNTIYF. The CDR3 DNA reads as TGTGCCAGCAGTTACGGATCAGGGGGTGGAAACACCATATATTTT.

A single count supports this clone. This chain connects TRBV27 to TRBJ1-2, with TRBD1 matching over 8 bases. CDR3 length: 15 amino acids. V was clipped by 3 bases and J by 8 bases; unmatched bases: 11. The germline V gene has CDR1 MNHEY and CDR2 SMNVEV (reference sequence). The CDR3 region has the DNA TGTGCCAGCAGTTTTAAGGGGACAGGCATGGAGGGCTACACCTTC. Residues: CASSFKGTGMEGYTF.

V usage is TRBV2 and J usage is TRBJ2-7; 16 bases are a match to TRBD2. The CDR3 loop spans 17 amino acids. J gave up 2 bases and V 9 bases, and 10 bases lay outside the gene matches. Germline V lookup: CDR1 SNHLY, CDR2 FYNNEI. CDR3 residues: CARRGLAGGPGTYEQYF. As DNA, the CDR3 is TGTGCCAGAAGGGGACTAGCGGGAGGGCCGGGGACCTACGAGCAGTACTTC.

As to this clone: The sample contains more than one DNA sequence encoding this CDR3. This chain links TRBV6-5 with TRBJ2-5, with D unresolved. The V end lost 0 bases, the J end lost 5 bases, and 4 bases lay between the germline ends. Germline CDR1 is MNHEY and CDR2 is SVGAGI. The CDR3 contains 12 residues. The CDR3 DNA reads TGTGCCAGCAGTTACTCGCGCGAGACCCAGTACTTC. It translates to CASSYSRETQYF.

The chain couples TRBV19 to TRBJ2-1; TRBD1 matches at 7 bases. From germline, CDR1 is LNHDA and CDR2 SQIVND (reference sequence). This CDR3 contains 13 residues. Trimming took 7 bases from V and 10 from J; bases not matched to a gene: 10. The CDR3 region is CASTEGQSREQFF. Written as DNA, the CDR3 is TGTGCCAGTACCGAGGGACAGTCCCGGGAGCAGTTCTTC. Combining the CDR3 with reference TRBV19 and TRBJ2-1 gives the whole variable domain DGGITQSPKYLFRKEGQNVTLSCEQNLNHDAMYWYRQDPGQGLRLIYYSQIVNDFQKGDIAEGYSVSREKKESFPLTVTSAQKNPTAFYLCASTEGQSREQFFGPGTRLTVL.

This clone was observed a single time. The chain uses TRBV30 and TRBJ2-4, with 9 nucleotides matching TRBD2. J was trimmed by 4 bases and V by 2 bases; bases with no gene match: 6. This CDR3 region has 15 residues. Looked up from germline, CDR1 is GTSNPN and CDR2 is SVGIG (reference sequence). CDR3 residues: CAWSSLAGPKNIQYF. The CDR3 DNA sequence: TGTGCCTGGAGTAGCCTAGCGGGACCAAAAAACATTCAGTACTTC.

This clone has a single count. The V and J genes are TRBV19 and TRBJ2-7; TRBD1 matches at 7 bases. This CDR3 is built from 15 residues. CDR1 is LNHDA and CDR2 is SQIVND in the germline V gene (reference sequence). The trim removed 3 bases at V and 0 bases at J, leaving 5 bases unmatched. CDR3: CASSILWDSSYEQYF. The CDR3 bases are TGTGCCAGTAGTATTTTATGGGACAGCTCCTACGAGCAGTACTTC.

The chain has TRBV6-1 and TRBJ2-7; 8 bases align to TRBD2. This CDR3 is built from 14 residues. V lost 1 base and J lost 3; bases outside the gene matches: 2. The germline V gene has CDR1 MNHNS and CDR2 SASEGT. In DNA, the CDR3 is TGTGCCAGCAGTGAAGAGCGGGGGCTCTACGAGCAGTACTTC. This encodes CASSEERGLYEQYF.

The rearrangement links TRBV5-1 to TRBJ2-7, with TRBD2 matching 9 bases. The germline V gene has CDR1 SGHRS and CDR2 YFSETQ. J gave up 0 bases and V 6 bases, and 7 bases lay outside the gene matches. The CDR3 totals 15 residues. CDR3 in amino acids: CASKLGLAFSYEQYF. In nucleotides, the CDR3 is TGCGCCAGCAAACTGGGACTAGCCTTCTCCTACGAGCAGTACTTC.

V is TRBV19 and J is TRBJ2-7; perhaps TRBD1 as D (5 bases). The CDR3 consists of 15 residues. V dropped 3 bases and J dropped 0 bases, with 12 bases sitting between them. CDR1 and CDR2 from the germline V gene are LNHDA and SQIVND (reference sequence). The DNA of the CDR3 is TGTGCCAGTAGTATTTGGAAGGGGAACTCCTACGAGCAGTACTTC. It specifies CASSIWKGNSYEQYF.

The chain employs TRBV15 and TRBJ2-7; 11 nucleotides agree with TRBD1. Looked up from germline, CDR1 is LNHNV and CDR2 is YYDKDF (reference sequence). With 1 base clipped from V and 2 bases from J, the junction kept 1 base outside the gene matches. CDR3 length equals 15 residues. CDR3 amino acids: CATSRGTGGAYEQYF. DNA for the CDR3: TGTGCCACCAGCAGAGGGACAGGGGGCGCCTACGAGCAGTACTTC.

The chain carries TRBV10-2 and TRBJ1-1; D unclear. The CDR3 contains 14 residues. V lost 4 bases, J lost 1 base, and 10 bases lay in between. Germline V gives CDR1 WSHSY, CDR2 SAAADI. The CDR3 DNA reads TGCGCCAGCAGTGGCGCGGCGGGGAACACTGAAGCTTTCTTT. Translation gives CASSGAAGNTEAFF.